This T cell receptor beta chain was sequenced for a study of blood T cell repertoires in COVID-19. Overall study: Samples representing acute and convalescent COVID-19 were sourced from the United States, Italy and Spain. The analysed material was cDNA or gDNA that came from T cells, B-cell-depleted T cells, or PBMCs.

The trim removed 2 bases at V and 11 bases at J, leaving 10 bases unmatched. CDR1 SNHLY and CDR2 FYNNEI come from the germline V gene. There are 15 residues in the CDR3. Authors' processing steps: Reference gene primer amplification in the assay estimated nucleated cell counts. Sequencing was performed with immunoSEQ multiplex PCR; in TCRdb, only in-frame clones are kept and a portion is missing. The D gene and trimming were derived from the DNA, and the V and J assignments and clone size from that table. The sample consists of some 99,000 clones, roughly 88% of them appearing once. The specimen was peripheral blood. This rearrangement joins TRBV2 to TRBJ2-3; 10 bases fit TRBD2. The sequence was collected from an elderly woman with active or convalescent COVID-19. The CDR3 protein is CASSEQSLAGLGQYF. The CDR3 DNA is TGTGCCAGCAGTGAACAGTCACTAGCGGGACTCGGGCAGTATTTT.